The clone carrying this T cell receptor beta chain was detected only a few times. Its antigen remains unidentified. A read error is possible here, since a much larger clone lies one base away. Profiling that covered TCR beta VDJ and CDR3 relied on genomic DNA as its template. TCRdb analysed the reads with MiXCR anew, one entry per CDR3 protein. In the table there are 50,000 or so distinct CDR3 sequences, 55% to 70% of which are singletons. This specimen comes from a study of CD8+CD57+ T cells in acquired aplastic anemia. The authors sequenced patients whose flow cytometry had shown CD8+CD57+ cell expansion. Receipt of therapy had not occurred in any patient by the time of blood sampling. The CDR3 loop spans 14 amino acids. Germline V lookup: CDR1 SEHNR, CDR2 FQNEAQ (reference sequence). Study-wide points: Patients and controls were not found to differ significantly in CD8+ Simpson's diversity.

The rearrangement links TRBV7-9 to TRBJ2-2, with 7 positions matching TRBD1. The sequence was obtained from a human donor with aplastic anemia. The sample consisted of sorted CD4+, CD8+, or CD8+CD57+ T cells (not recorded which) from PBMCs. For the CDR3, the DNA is TGTGCCAGCAGCCCAACAGGGGTCACCGAGGAGCTGTTTTTT. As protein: CASSPTGVTEELFF.